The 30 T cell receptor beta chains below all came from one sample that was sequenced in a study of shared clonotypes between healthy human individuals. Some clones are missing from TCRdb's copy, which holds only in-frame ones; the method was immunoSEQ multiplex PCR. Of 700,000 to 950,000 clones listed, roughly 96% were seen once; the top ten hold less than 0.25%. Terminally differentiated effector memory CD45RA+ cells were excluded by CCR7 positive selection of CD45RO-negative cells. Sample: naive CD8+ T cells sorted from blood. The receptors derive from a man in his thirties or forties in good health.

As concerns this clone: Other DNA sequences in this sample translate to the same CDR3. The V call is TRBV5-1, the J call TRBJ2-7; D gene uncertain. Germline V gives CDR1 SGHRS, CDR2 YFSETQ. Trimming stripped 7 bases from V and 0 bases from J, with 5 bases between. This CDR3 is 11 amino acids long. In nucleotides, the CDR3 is TGCGCCAGCTCAGACTCCTACGAGCAGTACTTC. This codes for CASSDSYEQYF.

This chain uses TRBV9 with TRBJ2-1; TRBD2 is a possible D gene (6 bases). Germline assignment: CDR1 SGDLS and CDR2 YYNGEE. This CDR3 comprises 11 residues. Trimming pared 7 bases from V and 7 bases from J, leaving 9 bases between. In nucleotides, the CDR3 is TGTGCCAGCGAGAGCGGGAATGAGCAGTTCTTC. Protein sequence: CASESGNEQFF. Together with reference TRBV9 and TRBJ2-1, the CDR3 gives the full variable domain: DSGVTQTPKHLITATGQRVTLRCSPRSGDLSVYWYQQSLDQGLQFLIQYYNGEERAKGNILERFSAQQFPDLHSELNLSSLELGDSALYFCASESGNEQFFGPGTRLTVL.

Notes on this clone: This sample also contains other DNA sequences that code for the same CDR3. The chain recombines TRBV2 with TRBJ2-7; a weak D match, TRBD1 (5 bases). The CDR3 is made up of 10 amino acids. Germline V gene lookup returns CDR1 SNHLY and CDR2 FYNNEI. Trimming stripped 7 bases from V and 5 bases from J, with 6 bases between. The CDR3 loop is CASTGNEQYF. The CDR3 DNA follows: TGTGCCAGCACAGGGAACGAGCAGTACTTC.

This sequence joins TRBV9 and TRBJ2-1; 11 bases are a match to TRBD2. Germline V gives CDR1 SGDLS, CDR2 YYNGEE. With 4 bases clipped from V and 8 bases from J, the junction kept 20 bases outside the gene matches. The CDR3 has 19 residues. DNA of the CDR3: TGTGCCAGCAGCCCTTCCCTGGGGGGTAGCGGGAGGGCCGGGGATGAGCAGTTCTTC. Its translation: CASSPSLGGSGRAGDEQFF.

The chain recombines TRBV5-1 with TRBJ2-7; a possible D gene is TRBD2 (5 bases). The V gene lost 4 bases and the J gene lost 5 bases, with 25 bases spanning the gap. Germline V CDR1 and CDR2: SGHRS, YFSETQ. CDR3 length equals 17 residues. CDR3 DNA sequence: TGCGCCAGCAGCCCAACCGGGCCTAGCCTAGTTGACGACGAGCAGTACTTC. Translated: CASSPTGPSLVDDEQYF.

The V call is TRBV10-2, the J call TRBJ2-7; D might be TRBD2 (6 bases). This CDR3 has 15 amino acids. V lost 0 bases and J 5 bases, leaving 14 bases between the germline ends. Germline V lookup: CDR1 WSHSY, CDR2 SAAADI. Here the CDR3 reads CASSESRVAAHEQYF. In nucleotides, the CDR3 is TGCGCCAGCAGTGAGTCGAGAGTAGCGGCCCACGAGCAGTACTTC.

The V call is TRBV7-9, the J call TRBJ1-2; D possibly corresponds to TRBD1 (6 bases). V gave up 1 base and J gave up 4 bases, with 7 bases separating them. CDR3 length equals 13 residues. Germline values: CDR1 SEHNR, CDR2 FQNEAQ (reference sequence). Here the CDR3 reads CASSLGQVYGYTF. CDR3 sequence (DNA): TGTGCCAGCAGCTTAGGACAGGTCTATGGCTACACCTTC. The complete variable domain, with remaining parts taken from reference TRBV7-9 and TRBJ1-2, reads DTGVSQNPRHKITKRGQNVTFRCDPISEHNRLYWYRQTLGQGPEFLTYFQNEAQLEKSRLLSDRFSAERPKGSFSTLEIQRTEQGDSAMYLCASSLGQVYGYTFGSGTRLTVV.

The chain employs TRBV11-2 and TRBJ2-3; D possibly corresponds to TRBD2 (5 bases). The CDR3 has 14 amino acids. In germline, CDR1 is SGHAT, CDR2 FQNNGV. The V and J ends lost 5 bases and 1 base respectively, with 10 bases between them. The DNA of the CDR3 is TGTGCCAGCAGCCCGCACGGGGGCACAGATACGCAGTATTTT. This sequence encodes CASSPHGGTDTQYF.

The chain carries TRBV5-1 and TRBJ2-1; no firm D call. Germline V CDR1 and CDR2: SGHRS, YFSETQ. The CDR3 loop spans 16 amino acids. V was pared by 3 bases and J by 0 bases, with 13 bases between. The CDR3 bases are TGCGCCAGCAGCTCGGACGGGCGAACCTCCTACAATGAGCAGTTCTTC. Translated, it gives CASSSDGRTSYNEQFF.

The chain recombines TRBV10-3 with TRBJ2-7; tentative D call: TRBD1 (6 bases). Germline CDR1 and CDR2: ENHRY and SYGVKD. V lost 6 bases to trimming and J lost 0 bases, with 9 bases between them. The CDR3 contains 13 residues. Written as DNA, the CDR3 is TGTGCCATCAGCCCGGGACACTCCTACGAGCAGTACTTC. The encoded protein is CAISPGHSYEQYF.

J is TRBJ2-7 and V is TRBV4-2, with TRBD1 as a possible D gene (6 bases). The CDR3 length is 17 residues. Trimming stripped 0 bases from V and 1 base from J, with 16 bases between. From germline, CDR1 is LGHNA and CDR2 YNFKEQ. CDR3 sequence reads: CASSQDPTGSRSYEQYF. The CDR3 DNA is TGTGCCAGCAGCCAAGATCCCACAGGGTCGAGGTCCTACGAGCAGTACTTC.

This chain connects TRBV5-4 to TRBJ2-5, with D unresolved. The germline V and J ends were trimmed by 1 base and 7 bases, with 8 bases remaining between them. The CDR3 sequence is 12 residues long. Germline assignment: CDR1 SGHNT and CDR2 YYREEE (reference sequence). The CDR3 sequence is CASSLSVGTQYF. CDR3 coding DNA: TGTGCCAGCAGCTTGTCGGTGGGGACCCAGTACTTC.

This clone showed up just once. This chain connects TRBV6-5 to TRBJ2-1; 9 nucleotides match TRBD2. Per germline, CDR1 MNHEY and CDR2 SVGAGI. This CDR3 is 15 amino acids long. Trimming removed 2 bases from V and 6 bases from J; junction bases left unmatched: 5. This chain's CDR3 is CASSYASGIINEQFF. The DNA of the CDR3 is TGTGCCAGCAGTTACGCTAGCGGGATAATCAATGAGCAGTTCTTC.

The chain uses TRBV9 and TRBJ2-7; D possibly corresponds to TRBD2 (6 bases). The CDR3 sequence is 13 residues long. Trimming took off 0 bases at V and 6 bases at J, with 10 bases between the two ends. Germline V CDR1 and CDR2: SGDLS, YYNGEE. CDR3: CASSVVGGFEQYF. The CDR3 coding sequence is TGTGCCAGCAGCGTAGTAGGAGGGTTCGAGCAGTACTTC. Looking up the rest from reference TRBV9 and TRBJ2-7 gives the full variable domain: DSGVTQTPKHLITATGQRVTLRCSPRSGDLSVYWYQQSLDQGLQFLIQYYNGEERAKGNILERFSAQQFPDLHSELNLSSLELGDSALYFCASSVVGGFEQYFGPGTRLTVT.

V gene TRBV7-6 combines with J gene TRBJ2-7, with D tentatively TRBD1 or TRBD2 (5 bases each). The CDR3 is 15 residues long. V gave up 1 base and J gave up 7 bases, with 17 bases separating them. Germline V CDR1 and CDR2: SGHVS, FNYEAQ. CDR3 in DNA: TGTGCCAGCAGCTTAGTCATGGGGGAGAGGAGGGAGCAGTACTTC. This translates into CASSLVMGERREQYF.

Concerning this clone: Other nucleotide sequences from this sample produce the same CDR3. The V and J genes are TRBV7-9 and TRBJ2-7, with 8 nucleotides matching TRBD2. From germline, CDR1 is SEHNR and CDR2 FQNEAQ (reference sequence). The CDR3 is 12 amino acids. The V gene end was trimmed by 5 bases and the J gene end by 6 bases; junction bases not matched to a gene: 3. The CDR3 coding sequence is TGTGCCAGCAGCCCGGCGGGGGGCGAGCAGTACTTC. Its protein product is CASSPAGGEQYF.

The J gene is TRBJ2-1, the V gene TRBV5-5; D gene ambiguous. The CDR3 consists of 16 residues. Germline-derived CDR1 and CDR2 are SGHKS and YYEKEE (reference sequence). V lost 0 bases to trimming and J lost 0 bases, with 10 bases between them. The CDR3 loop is CASSLVGQRSYNEQFF. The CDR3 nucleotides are TGTGCCAGCAGCTTGGTAGGGCAGCGCTCCTACAATGAGCAGTTCTTC.

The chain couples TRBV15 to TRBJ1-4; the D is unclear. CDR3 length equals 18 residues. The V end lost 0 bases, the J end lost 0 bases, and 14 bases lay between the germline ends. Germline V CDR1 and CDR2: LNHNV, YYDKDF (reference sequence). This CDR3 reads CATSRDLSLLATNEKLFF. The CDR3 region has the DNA TGTGCCACCAGCAGAGATCTTTCCCTTCTTGCAACTAATGAAAAACTGTTTTTT. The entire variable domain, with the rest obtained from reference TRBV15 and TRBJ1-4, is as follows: DAMVIQNPRYQVTQFGKPVTLSCSQTLNHNVMYWYQQKSSQAPKLLFHYYDKDFNNEADTPDNFQSRRPNTSFCFLDIRSPGLGDTAMYLCATSRDLSLLATNEKLFFGSGTQLSVL.

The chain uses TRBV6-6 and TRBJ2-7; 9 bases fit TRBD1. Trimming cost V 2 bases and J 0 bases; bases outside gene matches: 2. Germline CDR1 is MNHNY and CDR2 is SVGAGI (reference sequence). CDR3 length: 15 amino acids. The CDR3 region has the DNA TGTGCCAGCAGTTACCAGGGACAGGGCTCCTACGAGCAGTACTTC. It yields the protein CASSYQGQGSYEQYF.

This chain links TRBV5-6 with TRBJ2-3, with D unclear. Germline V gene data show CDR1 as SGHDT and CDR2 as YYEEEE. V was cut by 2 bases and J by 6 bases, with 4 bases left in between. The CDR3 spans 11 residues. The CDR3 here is CASSFMDTQYF. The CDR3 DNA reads TGTGCCAGCAGCTTTATGGATACGCAGTATTTT. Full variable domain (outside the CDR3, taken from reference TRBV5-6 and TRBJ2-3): DAGVTQSPTHLIKTRGQQVTLRCSPKSGHDTVSWYQQALGQGPQFIFQYYEEEERQRGNFPDRFSGHQFPNYSSELNVNALLLGDSALYLCASSFMDTQYFGPGTRLTVL.

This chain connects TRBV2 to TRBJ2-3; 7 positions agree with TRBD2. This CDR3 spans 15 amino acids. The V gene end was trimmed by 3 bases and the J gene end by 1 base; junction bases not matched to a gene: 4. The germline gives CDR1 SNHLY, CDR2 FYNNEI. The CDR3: CASSDPLAGTDTQYF. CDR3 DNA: TGTGCCAGCAGTGACCCCCTAGCGGGCACAGATACGCAGTATTTT.

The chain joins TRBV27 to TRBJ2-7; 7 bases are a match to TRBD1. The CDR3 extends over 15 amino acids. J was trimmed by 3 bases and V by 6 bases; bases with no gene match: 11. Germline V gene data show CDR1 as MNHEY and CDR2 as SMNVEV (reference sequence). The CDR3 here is CASRGPGQVYYEQYF. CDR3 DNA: TGTGCCAGCAGGGGCCCTGGACAGGTATACTACGAGCAGTACTTC.

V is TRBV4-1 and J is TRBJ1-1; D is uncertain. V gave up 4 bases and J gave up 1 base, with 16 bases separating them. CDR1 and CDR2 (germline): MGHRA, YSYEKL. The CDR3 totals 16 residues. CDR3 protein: CASSPTGLGENTEAFF. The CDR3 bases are TGCGCCAGCAGCCCGACGGGCCTCGGGGAGAACACTGAAGCTTTCTTT.

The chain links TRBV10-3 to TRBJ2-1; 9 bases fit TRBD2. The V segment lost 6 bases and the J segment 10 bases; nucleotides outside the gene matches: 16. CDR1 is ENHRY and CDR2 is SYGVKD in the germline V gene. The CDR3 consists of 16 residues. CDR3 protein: CAIRDSGGSGRNEQFF. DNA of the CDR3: TGTGCCATCAGGGACTCCGGGGGTAGCGGGAGAAACGAGCAGTTCTTC.

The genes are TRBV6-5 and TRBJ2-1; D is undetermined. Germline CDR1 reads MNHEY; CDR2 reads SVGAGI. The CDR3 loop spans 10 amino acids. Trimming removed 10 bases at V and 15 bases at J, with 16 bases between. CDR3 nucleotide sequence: TGTGCCACTTACACGGGTACTTGGTTCTTC. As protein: CATYTGTWFF.

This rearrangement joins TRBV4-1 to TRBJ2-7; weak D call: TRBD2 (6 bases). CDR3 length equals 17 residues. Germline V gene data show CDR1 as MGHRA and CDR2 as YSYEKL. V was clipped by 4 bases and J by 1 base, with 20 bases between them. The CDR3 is CASSRIGLGTASYEQYF. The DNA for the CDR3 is TGCGCCAGCAGCCGCATAGGCCTCGGGACTGCGTCCTACGAGCAGTACTTC.

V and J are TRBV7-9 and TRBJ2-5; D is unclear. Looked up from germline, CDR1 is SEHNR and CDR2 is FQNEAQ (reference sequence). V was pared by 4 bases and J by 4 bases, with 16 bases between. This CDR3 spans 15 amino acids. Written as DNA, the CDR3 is TGTGCCAGCAGCTCATTCACATCACTGAGAGAGACCCAGTACTTC. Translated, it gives CASSSFTSLRETQYF.

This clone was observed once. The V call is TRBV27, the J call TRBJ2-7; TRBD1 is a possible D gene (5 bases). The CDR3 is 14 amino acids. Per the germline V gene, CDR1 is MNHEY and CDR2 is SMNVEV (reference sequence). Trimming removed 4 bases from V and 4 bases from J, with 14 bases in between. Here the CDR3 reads CASSSQGSLYEQYF. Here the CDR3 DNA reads TGTGCCAGCAGTTCGCAGGGTTCCCTTTACGAGCAGTACTTC.

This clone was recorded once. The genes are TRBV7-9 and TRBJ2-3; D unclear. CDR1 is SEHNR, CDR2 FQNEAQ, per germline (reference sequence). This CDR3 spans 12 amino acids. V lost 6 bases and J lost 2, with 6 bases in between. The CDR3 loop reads CASREVTDTQYF. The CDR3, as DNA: TGTGCCAGCAGGGAAGTCACAGATACGCAGTATTTT.

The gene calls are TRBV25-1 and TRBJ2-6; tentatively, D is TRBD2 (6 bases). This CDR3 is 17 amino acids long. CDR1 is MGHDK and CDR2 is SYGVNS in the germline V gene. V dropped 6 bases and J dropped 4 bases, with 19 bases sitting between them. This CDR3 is CASSSRRDPTGANVLTF. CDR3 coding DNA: TGTGCCAGCAGCAGCCGGAGGGATCCCACCGGGGCCAACGTCCTGACTTTC. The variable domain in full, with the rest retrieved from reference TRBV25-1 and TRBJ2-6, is EADIYQTPRYLVIGTGKKITLECSQTMGHDKMYWYQQDPGMELHLIHYSYGVNSTEKGDLSSESTVSRIRTEHFPLTLESARPSHTSQYLCASSSRRDPTGANVLTFGAGSRLTVL.